A single sample is the source of the 27 T cell receptor beta chains below, sequenced in a study of neoadjuvant nivolumab and ipilimumab in lung cancer. Using immunoSEQ multiplex PCR, the repertoire was profiled, and TCRdb retains in-frame clones only, with some absent. The table includes approximately 35,000 clones, roughly nine tenths detected once. Sequenced here: peripheral blood, sampled after neoadjuvant nivolumab, alone or with ipilimumab, at or shortly before surgery. These receptors originate from an adult with non-small cell lung cancer.

V usage is TRBV5-1 and J usage is TRBJ1-1, with TRBD1 matching 7 bases. This CDR3 region has 13 residues. V lost 5 bases and J lost 3; bases outside the gene matches: 4. The germline V gene encodes CDR1 SGHRS and CDR2 YFSETQ. CDR3 sequence: CASSQGGDTEAFF. The CDR3 region has the DNA TGCGCCAGCAGTCAGGGGGGGGACACTGAAGCTTTCTTT.

The chain carries TRBV7-9 and TRBJ2-1; 10 bases are a match to TRBD2. V lost 3 bases and J lost 3; bases outside the gene matches: 2. Germline V CDR1 and CDR2: SEHNR, FQNEAQ (reference sequence). CDR3 size: 15 residues. CDR3 sequence: CASSFASGSYNEQFF. Here the CDR3 DNA reads TGTGCCAGCAGCTTCGCTAGCGGGAGCTACAATGAGCAGTTCTTC.

The chain uses TRBV5-4 and TRBJ2-2; the D is unclear. CDR3 length: 15 residues. V lost 0 bases and J 4 bases, leaving 10 bases between the germline ends. Germline V gene lookup returns CDR1 SGHNT and CDR2 YYREEE (reference sequence). CDR3 coding DNA: TGTGCCAGCAGCTTGGATCCCGGGTCCACCGGGGAGCTGTTTTTT. As protein: CASSLDPGSTGELFF.

The chain recombines TRBV9 with TRBJ2-1; 7 positions agree with TRBD2. Trimming at V came to 0 bases and at J to 4 bases, leaving 7 bases not matched to a gene. Germline loops: CDR1 SGDLS, CDR2 YYNGEE. The CDR3 loop spans 16 amino acids. As DNA, the CDR3 is TGTGCCAGCAGCGTAGGAAGTCTAGCGGCGTACAATGAGCAGTTCTTC. Amino acids: CASSVGSLAAYNEQFF.

The V and J genes are TRBV19 and TRBJ2-1; the match to TRBD2 covers 10 bases. This CDR3 is 17 amino acids long. The junction had 5 bases not matched to a gene; V was cut back by 3 bases and J by 0 bases. The germline V gene has CDR1 LNHDA and CDR2 SQIVND (reference sequence). CDR3 region: CASSITSGASSYNEQFF. DNA for the CDR3: TGTGCCAGTAGTATCACTAGCGGGGCGAGCTCCTACAATGAGCAGTTCTTC.

The genes are TRBV28 and TRBJ1-5, with D hard to call. This CDR3 region has 12 residues. The germline V gene has CDR1 MDHEN and CDR2 SYDVKM. Trimming removed 6 bases from V and 9 bases from J, with 12 bases in between. This CDR3 reads CASSPRQGPQHF. The CDR3 coding sequence is TGTGCCAGCAGCCCCCGTCAAGGGCCCCAGCATTTT.

The DNA for the CDR3 is TGCGCCAGCAGTGTTAGGCCCACCGGGGAGCTGTTTTTT. Translated, it gives CASSVRPTGELFF. V gene TRBV10-2 combines with J gene TRBJ2-2; D unclear. V shed 4 bases and J shed 4 bases, with 7 bases lying between them. Germline assignment: CDR1 WSHSY and CDR2 SAAADI. The CDR3 consists of 13 residues.

The chain uses TRBV6-6 and TRBJ2-7, with 7 bases matching TRBD1. Germline V gene data show CDR1 as MNHNY and CDR2 as SVGAGI (reference sequence). The J segment lost 0 bases and the V segment lost 5 bases, leaving 1 base of the junction unmatched. The CDR3 length is 13 residues. The CDR3 DNA is TGTGCCAGCAGTCACAGGGGCTCCTACGAGCAGTACTTC. Translated: CASSHRGSYEQYF.

The J gene is TRBJ1-1, the V gene TRBV10-3; possible D gene TRBD1, 6 bases. V was pared by 6 bases and J by 4 bases, with 15 bases between. The CDR3 runs 14 residues. The germline V gene has CDR1 ENHRY and CDR2 SYGVKD. CDR3 loop: CAISPGGGATEAFF. DNA for the CDR3: TGTGCCATCAGCCCCGGCGGGGGGGCCACTGAAGCTTTCTTT.

The chain carries TRBV19 and TRBJ2-1, with 7 bases fitting TRBD2. The trim removed 0 bases at V and 4 bases at J, leaving 9 bases unmatched. Germline CDR1 LNHDA, CDR2 SQIVND (reference sequence). This CDR3 is 17 amino acids long. The CDR3 region has the DNA TGTGCCAGTAGTATAGATTTTGCTAGCGGATTGTACAATGAGCAGTTCTTC. Its protein product is CASSIDFASGLYNEQFF.

This chain links TRBV18 with TRBJ2-2; 7 positions agree with TRBD2. The CDR3 sequence is 20 residues long. The germline CDR1 and CDR2 sequences are KGHSH and LQKENI. The junction had 17 bases not matched to a gene; V was cut back by 4 bases and J by 0 bases. CDR3 nucleotides: TGTGCCAGCTCACTTGGACGGCTAGCGGCCTCATTCGCGAACACCGGGGAGCTGTTTTTT. Its translation: CASSLGRLAASFANTGELFF.

The chain carries TRBV19 and TRBJ1-1, with D tentatively TRBD1 (5 bases). The CDR3 has 15 residues. V was clipped by 5 bases and J by 5 bases, with 18 bases between them. Germline values: CDR1 LNHDA, CDR2 SQIVND (reference sequence). CDR3 protein: CASSGGGTLETEAFF. Written as DNA, the CDR3 is TGTGCCAGTAGTGGGGGAGGGACGCTCGAAACTGAAGCTTTCTTT.

The genes are TRBV7-2 and TRBJ1-2; 7 nucleotides match TRBD1. The CDR3 runs to 15 residues. The germline V gene has CDR1 SGHTA and CDR2 FQGNSA. V lost 4 bases, J lost 2 bases, and 7 bases stayed unmatched. CDR3 region: CASSSGTVRNYGYTF. Here the CDR3 DNA reads TGTGCCAGCAGCTCTGGGACAGTTAGGAACTATGGCTACACCTTC.

J is TRBJ2-1 and V is TRBV6-6; D call uncertain. CDR3 length: 13 residues. Deletions cut 5 bases from V and 7 bases from J, with 12 bases between. Germline V gene sequence: CDR1 MNHNY, CDR2 SVGAGI (reference sequence). The CDR3 spells CASSLGRANEQFF. As DNA, the CDR3 is TGTGCCAGCAGTCTAGGTCGGGCGAATGAGCAGTTCTTC.

This rearrangement joins TRBV6-1 to TRBJ2-2; D is undetermined. There are 17 residues in the CDR3. Germline-derived CDR1 and CDR2 are MNHNS and SASEGT. Trimming stripped 2 bases from V and 4 bases from J, with 17 bases between. CDR3 region: CASSESMAALATGELFF. The CDR3 DNA is TGTGCCAGCAGTGAATCAATGGCCGCCCTGGCCACCGGGGAGCTGTTTTTT.

The chain carries TRBV5-1 and TRBJ1-5, with D possibly TRBD1 on 6 matching bases. Germline V gene data show CDR1 as SGHRS and CDR2 as YFSETQ. Trimming took off 0 bases at V and 5 bases at J, with 9 bases between the two ends. CDR3 length equals 14 residues. Here the CDR3 reads CASSLDGGHQPQHF. In nucleotides, the CDR3 is TGCGCCAGCAGCTTGGATGGGGGCCATCAGCCCCAGCATTTT.

This clone was counted between two and nine times. This chain joins TRBV7-3 and TRBJ1-1; maybe TRBD1 (6 bases). This CDR3 is 13 amino acids long. Germline CDR1 reads SGHTA; CDR2 reads FQGTGA. Trimming removed 4 bases at V and 0 bases at J, with 6 bases between. CDR3 nucleotide sequence: TGTGCCAGCAGCTGGGGGCTGAACACTGAAGCTTTCTTT. This gives the protein CASSWGLNTEAFF.

The V and J genes are TRBV6-6 and TRBJ1-1, with unresolved D. The V end lost 3 bases, the J end lost 10 bases, and 18 bases lay between the germline ends. Germline assignment: CDR1 MNHNY and CDR2 SVGAGI (reference sequence). The CDR3 is 14 amino acids. Written as DNA, the CDR3 is TGTGCCAGCAGTTATCGGGAGCCGGGGAACGCAGCTTTCTTT. Protein: CASSYREPGNAAFF.

V usage is TRBV18 and J usage is TRBJ1-1; 8 bases fit TRBD1. Germline-derived CDR1 and CDR2 are KGHSH and LQKENI. The length of the CDR3 is 16 residues. Trimming took 4 bases from V and 8 from J; bases not matched to a gene: 15. CDR3 DNA: TGTGCCAGCTCACTGGACAGGGTCAGTGGGTGGCACGAAGCTTTCTTT. Amino acid sequence: CASSLDRVSGWHEAFF.

This chain uses TRBV5-4 with TRBJ1-3, with a possible D match to TRBD1 (6 bases). The CDR3 is 14 amino acids. Trimming took off 5 bases at V and 1 base at J, with 10 bases between the two ends. Germline CDR1 reads SGHNT; CDR2 reads YYREEE (reference sequence). The CDR3 nucleotides are TGTGCCAGCAGTATAAGGGGGTCTGGAAACACCATATATTTT. Its translation is CASSIRGSGNTIYF.

V and J are TRBV5-1 and TRBJ1-4, with a tentative D call TRBD1 (6 bases). This CDR3 is built from 16 residues. From germline, CDR1 is SGHRS and CDR2 YFSETQ. V dropped 1 base and J dropped 7 bases, with 17 bases sitting between them. The CDR3 loop is CASSLFLGGRGEKLFF. The CDR3 DNA sequence: TGCGCCAGCAGCTTGTTCCTAGGGGGAAGGGGTGAAAAACTGTTTTTT.

The chain uses TRBV5-6 and TRBJ1-2, with D unclear. With 2 bases removed from V and 6 bases from J, the gap between germline ends came to 14 bases. Germline V lookup: CDR1 SGHDT, CDR2 YYEEEE. This CDR3 comprises 14 residues. CDR3 residues: CASSFRDNRDGYTF. CDR3 bases: TGTGCCAGCAGCTTTAGGGATAATCGGGATGGCTACACCTTC.

This clone was found once. This rearrangement joins TRBV7-9 to TRBJ2-7, with D perhaps TRBD2 (6 bases). V gave up 4 bases and J gave up 7 bases, with 14 bases separating them. The CDR3 is 13 residues long. Germline assignment: CDR1 SEHNR and CDR2 FQNEAQ (reference sequence). The CDR3 bases are TGTGCCAGCAGCTCACTAACCGGGACTGAGCAGTACTTC. It is translated as CASSSLTGTEQYF.

The V gene is TRBV4-1, the J gene TRBJ2-5; TRBD1 is a possible D gene (6 bases). The CDR3 runs 13 residues. Trimming cost V 1 base and J 9 bases, with 12 bases left between them. Germline-derived CDR1 and CDR2 are MGHRA and YSYEKL. The CDR3 sequence is CASSQGGPRPQYF. As DNA, the CDR3 is TGCGCCAGCAGCCAAGGGGGGCCGAGGCCCCAGTACTTC.

This clone was observed a single time. The rearrangement links TRBV5-6 to TRBJ1-3; the match to TRBD1 covers 7 bases. V trimming: 4 bases; J trimming: 3 bases; junction bases outside the gene matches: 4. Germline V gene data show CDR1 as SGHDT and CDR2 as YYEEEE. The CDR3 covers 14 residues. The CDR3 spells CASSPGQLGNTIYF. The CDR3 DNA is TGTGCCAGCAGCCCGGGACAGCTTGGAAACACCATATATTTT.

V gene TRBV18 combines with J gene TRBJ2-5, with 10 bases identical to TRBD1. This CDR3 has 17 residues. The germline V gene encodes CDR1 KGHSH and CDR2 LQKENI. The J segment lost 1 base and the V segment lost 0 bases, leaving 5 bases of the junction unmatched. The CDR3 is CASSPPEGTGVQETQYF. The CDR3, as DNA: TGTGCCAGCTCACCACCGGAGGGGACAGGGGTCCAAGAGACCCAGTACTTC.

This clone showed up just a few times. This rearrangement joins TRBV18 to TRBJ1-1, with D perhaps matching TRBD1 (6 bases). This CDR3 comprises 15 residues. Deletions cut 6 bases from V and 6 bases from J, with 20 bases between. From germline, CDR1 is KGHSH and CDR2 LQKENI. CDR3 sequence (DNA): TGTGCCAGCTCTTCCTCCGGGCCTGGGGGCGCTGAAGCTTTCTTT. It codes for CASSSSGPGGAEAFF.